The following is a TCR beta chain sequence with its context. This clonotype showed up many times. The antigen it recognizes is unknown. No much larger clonotype is one base removed from it; base qualities were not supplied. This sample is part of a study of T cells in Graves' hyperthyroidism and ophthalmopathy (dated 2019 in TCRdb). For context, the study as a whole: Peripheral blood was collected at initial diagnosis, before any treatment. To identify distinguishing TCR V-J signatures, a discovery cohort of about 100 patients was used, comprising 43 with Graves' ophthalmopathy and some 57 with stable Graves' hyperthyroidism. An independent validation cohort of around 20 hyperthyroidism patients and about 15 patients who later progressed to ophthalmopathy tested prospective prediction of ophthalmopathy. The roughly 100 discovery patients were randomly split 7:3 into training and test sets. The study also compared thyroid tissue and blood T-cell repertoires from roughly six Graves' hyperthyroidism patients. Following sampling, methimazole starting at 30 mg daily was given to hyperthyroidism patients, and high-dose intravenous methylprednisolone was given to ophthalmopathy patients. The paper describes TCR Vbeta CDR3 sequencing of more than 120 peripheral blood samples, made up of around 41 ophthalmopathy patients, some 76 hyperthyroidism patients and around 17 progressor patients.

Results and caveats for the whole study, not just this receptor: Ophthalmopathy was separated from stable hyperthyroidism by a 13 V-J signature model, with about 88% sensitivity and about 81% specificity obtained in cross-validation and 80%/75% obtained in testing. During validation, the model predicted progression to ophthalmopathy a median of approximately 6.5 months ahead of onset, with more than 55% sensitivity and 72.22% specificity. No statistical method was used to fix the sample size in advance, and group allocation was not hidden from the investigators. Most expanded thyroid clonotypes (frequency above 0.001) were also detected in blood, a finding suggesting that blood repertoires may reflect thyroid immune responses.

V is reduced by 2 bases and J by 2 bases, leaving a spacing of 6 bases between them. CDR1 is given as LGHNA and CDR2 as YNFKEQ, both from the germline V gene. The CDR3, from cysteine to phenylalanine, totals 13 residues. Only the CDR3 region is kept as DNA, spanning 39 bases read in frame from base 1. Ophthalmopathy patients had moderately to severely active disease, with a Clinical Activity Score of 3 or more, a NOSPECS grade of 4 or more, and a disease duration of less than 3 months. Exclusion was applied to patients with uncontrolled infections, other autoimmune diseases, pregnancy or lactation. Diagnoses were established on the basis of clinical symptoms, serum thyroxine and TRAb, thyroid ultrasound, and orbital computed tomography. PBMCs were isolated from roughly 10 ml of fresh peripheral blood by Ficoll-Paque density gradient centrifugation. Total RNA was extracted with Trizol reagent, and quality was checked on an Agilent 2100 Bioanalyzer.

TCR beta CDR3 regions were amplified from RNA transcripts. A first-round RT-PCR of the TCR CDR3 used the HTBI primer set with the Qiagen OneStep RT-PCR kit. A second multiplex PCR round built the libraries, followed by size selection and purification. Paired-end sequencing of the libraries was performed with 100 bp reads on an Illumina HiSeq2000. The published analysis was carried out like this. SOAPnuke was used to process the raw data, with reads discarded if the reads contained adapters or uncalled bases, had a mean Phred below 15, or lacked an exact constant-primer or identifier match. High-quality paired reads were merged with COPE v1.2.5, and unique nucleotide sequences were defined as clonotypes. Clonotypes were aligned to IMGT TRBV, TRBD and TRBJ reference segments using MiTCR v1.1. Analysis was restricted to V-J combinations with a frequency above 0.0001, which covered just over 98% of repertoires. The TCS score was defined as F50 (clonal expansion) divided by E x V (chaos), with BLOSUM62-based TCRdist calculated between CDR3 peptides within each V-J. Welch's t-statistics and random forest reduced fewer than 600 V-J features to 13, which were used in a naive Bayes classifier (R e1071). In-frame beta chains were kept once TCRdb had trimmed the public reads at Q25 with fastp and called clones with MiXCR. CDR3 protein duplicates are merged, each entry listing the most common genes and DNA. The V and J calls and clone size are TCRdb's, not the authors'. Counted in this sample were tens of thousands of distinct CDR3 sequences; 48% of them appeared once. Approximately 9% of the sample belongs to the ten largest clones.

The V and J segments used are TRBV4-2 and TRBJ1-1, with the D segment identity uncertain. The receptor was derived from a woman between 50 and 59 years old with Graves' ophthalmopathy. The source material was blood. The DNA sequence is TGTGCCAGCAGCCAACACACCAACACTGAAGCTTTCTTT. The resulting protein is CASSQHTNTEAFF.